This TCR beta chain was obtained from a study of blood T cell repertoires in COVID-19. Sequenced by immunoSEQ multiplex PCR; TCRdb stores in-frame clones only, minus some. The repertoire includes 85,000 to 110,000 clones, 85% to 90% of them detected once, and 3% to 3.5% sits in the top ten. The length of the CDR3 is 16 residues. The J segment lost 4 bases and the V segment lost 0 bases, leaving 4 bases of the junction unmatched. Germline V gives CDR1 SGHRS, CDR2 YFSETQ. The TCR was taken from a human donor in a cohort sampled during active COVID-19. Sequenced sample: peripheral blood. The chain recombines TRBV5-1 with TRBJ2-1; 10 nucleotides agree with TRBD1. In DNA form, the CDR3 reads TGCGCCAGCAGCTTGGCCGGGGACAGGGGTTACAATGAGCAGTTCTTC. Its translation is CASSLAGDRGYNEQFF. Complete variable domain (other parts from reference TRBV5-1 and TRBJ2-1): KAGVTQTPRYLIKTRGQQVTLSCSPISGHRSVSWYQQTPGQGLQFLFEYFSETQRNKGNFPGRFSGRQFSNSRSEMNVSTLELGDSALYLCASSLAGDRGYNEQFFGPGTRLTVL.